A selection of T cell receptor beta chains follows, all from one sample in a study of vaccination and CD4 T cells after COVID-19. TCRdb re-called the PCR reads with MiXCR, one entry per CDR3 protein. This sample carries 15,000 or so distinct CDR3 sequences, about 26% of them seen once, and the ten largest clones take 22%. Their target antigens are unknown. The specimen was cultured CD4+ T cells from blood. The origin of the receptors is a human donor with COVID-19. Both conserved end residues are trimmed from each CDR3. The order of the fields is V gene, J gene, CDR3 length, CDR3 protein.

TRBV6-1	TRBJ1-3	13	ASSEPRQGRNTIY
TRBV6-2/TRBV6-3	TRBJ1-1	12	ASSLSQGWTEAF
TRBV7-2	TRBJ2-7	11	ASSLDGGHEQY
TRBV5-4	TRBJ1-1	12	ASSPTGTAGEAF
TRBV30	TRBJ1-4	13	AWTSRDISFEKLF
TRBV7-6	TRBJ1-4	14	ASSPTTGGGNEKLF
TRBV30	TRBJ1-1	13	AWSRGQGTNTEAF
TRBV20-1	TRBJ1-4	9	TGVVSGKLF
TRBV25-1	TRBJ1-2	9	ASSLYYGHT
TRBV27	TRBJ2-3	12	ASMRDPGPDTQY
TRBV29-1	TRBJ1-2	13	SVGTRDRDFYGYT
TRBV2	TRBJ2-3	15	ASSLRGTSGSTDTQY
TRBV9	TRBJ2-7	14	ASSVGGTESSYEQY
TRBV7-9	TRBJ2-1	12	ASSLEALGGEQF
TRBV6-4	TRBJ1-1	14	ASSDSGAVGNTEAF
TRBV19	TRBJ1-1	13	ASSIVQAMNTEAF
TRBV7-9	TRBJ1-1	13	ASSPPGPRDTEAF
TRBV21-1	TRBJ2-7	12	ASSKGQPLYEQY
TRBV6-4	TRBJ1-5	14	ASHRGQSLSNQPQH
TRBV5-1	TRBJ2-5	11	ASSFTAAETQY